This T cell receptor beta chain derives from a study of beta chain features in type 1 diabetes. Whole-study context: Investigators examined around 98 million sorted cells across all samples. General observations from the study: High TCR expression in some cells could lead to their over-representation in cDNA sequencing. A closer apparent resemblance between naive, central memory and Treg TCRB repertoires was seen in patients than in healthy donors. Type 1 diabetes patients had TCRB CDR3s that were shorter (moderately but significantly so) in all four CD4+ subsets.

With 6 bases clipped from V and 4 bases from J, the junction kept 4 bases outside the gene matches. Germline CDR1 reads MNHEY; CDR2 reads SMNVEV (reference sequence). This CDR3 has 15 amino acids. This clone was picked up a small number of times. Its specificity is unknown. Expressed TCRB transcripts got sequenced, as all isolated RNA was reverse transcribed. Repertoires were generated with immunoSEQ multiplex PCR, while TCRdb's copy carries only in-frame clones and drops some. This table has over 150,000 clones, about a tenth appearing once. The specimen was central memory CD4+ T cells from blood. This rearrangement joins TRBV27 to TRBJ2-1, with 12 bases fitting TRBD2. The sequence was obtained from a man younger than 40 with type 1 diabetes. DNA of the CDR3: TGTGCCAGCAGGACCGGGACTAGCGGGTACAATGAGCAGTTCTTC. As protein: CASRTGTSGYNEQFF.